Sequencing of this T cell receptor beta chain was carried out in a study of vaccination effects on CD4 cells after COVID-19. V lost 3 bases and J lost 4, with 11 bases in between. The CDR3 is made up of 14 amino acids. CDR1 is SGDLS and CDR2 is YYNGEE in the germline V gene. Antigen-specific CD4+ T cells were expanded with viral peptide pools in the ViraFEST assay before sequencing. Following culture for approximately 11 days, CD4+ T cells were isolated. SARS-CoV-2 infection was confirmed by PCR in the person between March and December 2020. It was on days 3 and 7 that half the medium was replaced with IL-2 medium. Generated by immunoSEQ multiplex PCR, the TCRdb table keeps only in-frame clones and is missing some. Found here are tens of thousands of clones, more than 70% of them singletons; the top ten hold around 38%. As regards this clone: Antigen: not known.

Findings and caveats of the study: Few convalescent patients, and no early post-infection timepoints, were available to the study. Marked contraction was observed in infection-induced and vaccine-induced clones late after vaccination.

The sequenced sample was CD4+ T cells from PBMCs cultured with a peptide pool, obtained before COVID-19 vaccination. This clonotype was sampled from a human donor who had a prior SARS-CoV-2 infection. This chain joins TRBV9 and TRBJ2-1; D not certain. This CDR3 is CASSAPNSYNEQFF. CDR3 sequence (DNA): TGTGCCAGCAGCGCCCCGAACTCGTACAATGAGCAGTTCTTC.